The source of this T cell receptor beta chain is a study of T cell responses to AZD1222 COVID-19 vaccine. The table came from immunoSEQ multiplex PCR; TCRdb's copy has only in-frame clones and leaves some out. Altogether about 84,000 clones are present, over 75% being singletons, with the ten largest covering 12%. Germline trimming cut 4 bases from V and 2 bases from J; bases unmatched to any gene: 14. Per the germline V gene, CDR1 is LGHNA and CDR2 is YNFKEQ. The CDR3 runs to 18 residues. The chain uses TRBV4-2 and TRBJ1-5; 7 bases agree with TRBD1. The receptor comes from an adult who received the AZD1222 COVID-19 vaccine. The source was peripheral blood, collected 28 days after the second AZD1222 dose. The CDR3: CASSPEGQLSLGNQPQHF. CDR3 bases: TGTGCCAGCAGCCCAGAGGGACAGCTGAGCTTGGGCAATCAGCCCCAGCATTTT.